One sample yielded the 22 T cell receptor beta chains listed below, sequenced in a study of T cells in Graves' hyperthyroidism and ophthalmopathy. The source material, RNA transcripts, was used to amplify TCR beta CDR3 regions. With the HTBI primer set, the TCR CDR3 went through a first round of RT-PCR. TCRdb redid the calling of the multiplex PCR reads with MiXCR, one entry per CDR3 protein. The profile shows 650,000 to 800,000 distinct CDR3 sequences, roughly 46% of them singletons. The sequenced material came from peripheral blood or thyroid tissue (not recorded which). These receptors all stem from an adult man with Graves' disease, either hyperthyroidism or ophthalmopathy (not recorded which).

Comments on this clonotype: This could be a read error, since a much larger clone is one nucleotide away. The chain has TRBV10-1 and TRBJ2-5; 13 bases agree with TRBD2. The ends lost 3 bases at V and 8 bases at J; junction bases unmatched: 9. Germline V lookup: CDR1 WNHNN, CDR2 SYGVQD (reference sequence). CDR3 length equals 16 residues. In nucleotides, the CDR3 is TGCGCCAGCAGTGACCAGGGACTAGCGGGGTTAGATACCCAGTACTTC. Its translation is CASSDQGLAGLDTQYF.

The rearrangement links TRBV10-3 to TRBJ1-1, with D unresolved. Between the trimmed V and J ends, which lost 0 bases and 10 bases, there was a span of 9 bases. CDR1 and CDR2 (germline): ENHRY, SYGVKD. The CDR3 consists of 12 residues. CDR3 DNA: TGTGCCATCAGTGAGTCGACGGGTCTAGCTTTCTTT. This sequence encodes CAISESTGLAFF.

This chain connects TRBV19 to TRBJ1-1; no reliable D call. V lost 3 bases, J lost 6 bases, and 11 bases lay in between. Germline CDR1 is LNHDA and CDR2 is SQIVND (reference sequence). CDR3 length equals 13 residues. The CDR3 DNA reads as TGTGCCAGTAGTATTTATTCGGGCCCTGAAGCTTTCTTT. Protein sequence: CASSIYSGPEAFF.

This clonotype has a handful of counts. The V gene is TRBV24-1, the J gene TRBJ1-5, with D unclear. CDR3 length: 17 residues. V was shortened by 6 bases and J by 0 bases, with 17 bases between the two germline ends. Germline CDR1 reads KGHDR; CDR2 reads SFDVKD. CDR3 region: CATSSGTLTYSNQPQHF. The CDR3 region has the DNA TGTGCCACCAGTAGCGGTACTCTAACTTATAGCAATCAGCCCCAGCATTTT.

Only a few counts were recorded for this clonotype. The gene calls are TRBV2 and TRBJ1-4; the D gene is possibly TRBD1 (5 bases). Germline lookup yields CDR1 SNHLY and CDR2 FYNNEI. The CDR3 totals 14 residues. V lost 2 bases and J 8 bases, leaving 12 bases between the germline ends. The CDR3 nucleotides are TGTGCCAGCAGTGAATCGGACCGGGGGGAAAAACTGTTTTTT. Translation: CASSESDRGEKLFF.

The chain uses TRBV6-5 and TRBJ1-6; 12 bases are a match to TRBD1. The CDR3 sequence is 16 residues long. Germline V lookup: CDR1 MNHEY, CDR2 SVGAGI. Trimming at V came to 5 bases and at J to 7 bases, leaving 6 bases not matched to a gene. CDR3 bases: TGTGCCAGCAGTAACCGGGACAGGGGGCTGAATTCACCCCTCCACTTT. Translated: CASSNRDRGLNSPLHF.

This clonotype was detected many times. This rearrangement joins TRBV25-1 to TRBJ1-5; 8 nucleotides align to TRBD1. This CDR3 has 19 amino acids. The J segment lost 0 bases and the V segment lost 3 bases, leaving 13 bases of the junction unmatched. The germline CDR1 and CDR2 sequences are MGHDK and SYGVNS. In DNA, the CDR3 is TGTGCCAGCAGTGACCTAGGACAGGGCCATACCTATAGCAATCAGCCCCAGCATTTT. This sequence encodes CASSDLGQGHTYSNQPQHF.

The CDR3 here is CATSSPGQTQETQYF. Written as DNA, the CDR3 is TGTGCCACCAGCAGCCCGGGCCAGACGCAAGAGACCCAGTACTTC. V usage is TRBV15 and J usage is TRBJ2-5; D is uncertain. This CDR3 has 15 amino acids. CDR1 is LNHNV and CDR2 is YYDKDF in the germline V gene (reference sequence). V lost 3 bases to trimming and J lost 2 bases, with 13 bases between them.

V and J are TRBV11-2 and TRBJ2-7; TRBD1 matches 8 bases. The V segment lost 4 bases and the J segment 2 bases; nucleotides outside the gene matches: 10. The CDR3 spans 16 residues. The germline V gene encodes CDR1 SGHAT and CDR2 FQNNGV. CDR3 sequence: CASSSHRGVLAYEQYF. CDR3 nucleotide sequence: TGTGCCAGCAGCTCTCACAGGGGGGTACTAGCCTACGAGCAGTACTTC.

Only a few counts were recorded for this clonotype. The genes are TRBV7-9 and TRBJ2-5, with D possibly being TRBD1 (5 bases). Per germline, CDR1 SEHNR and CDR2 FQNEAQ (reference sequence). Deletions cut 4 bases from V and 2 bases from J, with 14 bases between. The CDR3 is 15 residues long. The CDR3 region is CASSSRTGTQETQYF. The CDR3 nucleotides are TGTGCCAGCAGCTCCCGCACAGGAACTCAAGAGACCCAGTACTTC.

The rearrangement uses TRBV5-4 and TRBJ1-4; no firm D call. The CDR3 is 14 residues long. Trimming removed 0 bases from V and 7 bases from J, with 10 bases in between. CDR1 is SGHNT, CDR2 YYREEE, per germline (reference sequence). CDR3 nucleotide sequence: TGTGCCAGCAGCTTGGCCCACCCGGCTGAAAAACTGTTTTTT. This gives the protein CASSLAHPAEKLFF.

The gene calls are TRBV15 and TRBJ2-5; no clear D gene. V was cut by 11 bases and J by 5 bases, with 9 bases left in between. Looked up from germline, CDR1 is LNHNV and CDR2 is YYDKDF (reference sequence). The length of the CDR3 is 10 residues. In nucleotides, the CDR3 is TGTGCCGCCGAGGAGGAGACCCAGTACTTC. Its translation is CAAEEETQYF.

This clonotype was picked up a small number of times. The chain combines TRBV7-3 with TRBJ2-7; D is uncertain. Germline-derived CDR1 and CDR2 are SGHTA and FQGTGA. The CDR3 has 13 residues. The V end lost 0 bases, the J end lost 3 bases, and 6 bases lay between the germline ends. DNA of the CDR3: TGTGCCAGCAGCTTAACGGCCCACTACGAGCAGTACTTC. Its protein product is CASSLTAHYEQYF.

CDR3 region: CAISAAENYGYTF. CDR3 sequence (DNA): TGTGCCATCAGTGCAGCAGAGAACTATGGCTACACCTTC. The gene calls are TRBV10-3 and TRBJ1-2; unclear D gene. CDR3 size: 13 residues. V was clipped by 4 bases and J by 2 bases, with 8 bases between them. Germline CDR1 is ENHRY and CDR2 is SYGVKD.

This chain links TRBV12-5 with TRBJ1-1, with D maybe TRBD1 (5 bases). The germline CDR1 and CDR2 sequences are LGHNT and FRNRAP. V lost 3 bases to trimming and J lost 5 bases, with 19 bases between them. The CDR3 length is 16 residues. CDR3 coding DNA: TGTGCTAGTGGTTTTGACAGAACCGACGTTATAACTGAAGCTTTCTTT. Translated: CASGFDRTDVITEAFF.

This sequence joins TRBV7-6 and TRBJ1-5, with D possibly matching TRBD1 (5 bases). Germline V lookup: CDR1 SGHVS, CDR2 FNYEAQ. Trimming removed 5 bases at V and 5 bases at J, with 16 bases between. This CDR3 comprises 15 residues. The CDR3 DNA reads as TGTGCCAGCAGCCATGACAGTTTTTATCATCAGCCCCAGCATTTT. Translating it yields CASSHDSFYHQPQHF. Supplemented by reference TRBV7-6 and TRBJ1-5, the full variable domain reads GAGVSQSPRYKVTKRGQDVALRCDPISGHVSLYWYRQALGQGPEFLTYFNYEAQQDKSGLPNDRFSAERPEGSISTLTIQRTEQRDSAMYRCASSHDSFYHQPQHFGDGTRLSIL.

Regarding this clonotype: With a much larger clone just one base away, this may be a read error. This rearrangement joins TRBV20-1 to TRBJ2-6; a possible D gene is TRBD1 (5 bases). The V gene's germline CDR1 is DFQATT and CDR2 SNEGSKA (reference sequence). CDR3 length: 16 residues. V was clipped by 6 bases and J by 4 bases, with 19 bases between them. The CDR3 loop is CSAGDPGPSGANVLTF. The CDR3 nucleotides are TGCAGTGCAGGAGACCCAGGGCCTTCGGGGGCCAACGTCCTGACTTTC.

The CDR3 spells CASSEGTTYNSPLHF. The CDR3 region has the DNA TGTGCCAGCAGTGAAGGGACTACCTATAATTCACCCCTCCACTTT. V usage is TRBV2 and J usage is TRBJ1-6; D unresolved. CDR1 is SNHLY, CDR2 FYNNEI, per germline. Trimming pared 1 base from V and 2 bases from J, leaving 6 bases between. This CDR3 has 15 residues.

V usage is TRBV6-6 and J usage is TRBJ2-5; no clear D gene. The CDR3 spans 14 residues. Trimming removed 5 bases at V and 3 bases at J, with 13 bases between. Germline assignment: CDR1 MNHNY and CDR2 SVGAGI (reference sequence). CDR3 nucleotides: TGTGCCAGCAGTGAATCTAACCGCAAAGAGACCCAGTACTTC. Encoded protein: CASSESNRKETQYF.

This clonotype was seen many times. The CDR3 spells CASSLRYMNTEAFF. CDR3 DNA: TGCGCCAGCAGCTTGAGGTACATGAACACTGAAGCTTTCTTT. The chain carries TRBV5-1 and TRBJ1-1; D is unresolved. V shed 1 base and J shed 0 bases, with 7 bases lying between them. The CDR3 sequence is 14 residues long. Per germline, CDR1 SGHRS and CDR2 YFSETQ.

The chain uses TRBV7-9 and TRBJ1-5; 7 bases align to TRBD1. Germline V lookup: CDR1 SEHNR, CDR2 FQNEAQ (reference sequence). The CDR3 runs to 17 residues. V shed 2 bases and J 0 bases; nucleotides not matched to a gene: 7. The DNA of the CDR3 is TGTGCCAGCAGCTTATCGCACAGGGGCGCTAGCAATCAGCCCCAGCATTTT. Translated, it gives CASSLSHRGASNQPQHF.

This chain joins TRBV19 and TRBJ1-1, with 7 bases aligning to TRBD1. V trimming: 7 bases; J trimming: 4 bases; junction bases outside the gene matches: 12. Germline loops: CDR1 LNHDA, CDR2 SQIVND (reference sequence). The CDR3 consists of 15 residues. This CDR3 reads CASTPIPTGFTEAFF. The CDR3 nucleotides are TGTGCCAGTACTCCCATACCGACAGGGTTCACTGAAGCTTTCTTT.